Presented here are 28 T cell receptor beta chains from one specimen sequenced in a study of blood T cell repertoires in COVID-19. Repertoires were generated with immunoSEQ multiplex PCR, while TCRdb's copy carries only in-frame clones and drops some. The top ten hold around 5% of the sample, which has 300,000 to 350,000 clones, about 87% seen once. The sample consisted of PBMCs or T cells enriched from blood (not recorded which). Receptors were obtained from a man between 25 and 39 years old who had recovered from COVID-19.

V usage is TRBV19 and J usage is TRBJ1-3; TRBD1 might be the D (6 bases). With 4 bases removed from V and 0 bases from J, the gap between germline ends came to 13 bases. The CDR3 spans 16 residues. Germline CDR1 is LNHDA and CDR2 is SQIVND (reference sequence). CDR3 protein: CASSNRTASSGNTIYF. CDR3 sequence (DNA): TGTGCCAGTAGTAACCGGACAGCCAGCTCTGGAAACACCATATATTTT.

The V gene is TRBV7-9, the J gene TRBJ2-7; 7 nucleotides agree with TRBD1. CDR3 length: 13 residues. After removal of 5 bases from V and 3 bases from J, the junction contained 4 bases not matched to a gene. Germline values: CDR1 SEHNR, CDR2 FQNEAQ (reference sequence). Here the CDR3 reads CASSGRDSYEQYF. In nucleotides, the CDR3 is TGTGCCAGCAGCGGACGGGACAGCTACGAGCAGTACTTC.

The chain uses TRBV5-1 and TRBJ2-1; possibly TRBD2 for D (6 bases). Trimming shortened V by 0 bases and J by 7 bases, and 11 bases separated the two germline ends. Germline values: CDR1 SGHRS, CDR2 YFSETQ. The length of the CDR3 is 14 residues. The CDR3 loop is CASSLELGRNEQFF. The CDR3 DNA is TGCGCCAGCAGCTTGGAGCTGGGGAGGAATGAGCAGTTCTTC.

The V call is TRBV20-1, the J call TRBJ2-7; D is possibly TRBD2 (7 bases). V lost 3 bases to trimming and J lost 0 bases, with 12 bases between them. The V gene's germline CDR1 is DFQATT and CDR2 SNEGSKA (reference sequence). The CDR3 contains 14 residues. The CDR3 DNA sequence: TGCAGTGCTAGTAAGGGGGGGCCCTCCTACGAGCAGTACTTC. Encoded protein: CSASKGGPSYEQYF.

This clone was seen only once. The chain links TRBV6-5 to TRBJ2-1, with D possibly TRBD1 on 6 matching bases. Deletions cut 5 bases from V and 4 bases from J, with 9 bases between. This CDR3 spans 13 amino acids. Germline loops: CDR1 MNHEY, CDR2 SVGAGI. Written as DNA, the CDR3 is TGTGCCAGCAGTACCGGACAGTACAATGAGCAGTTCTTC. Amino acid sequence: CASSTGQYNEQFF.

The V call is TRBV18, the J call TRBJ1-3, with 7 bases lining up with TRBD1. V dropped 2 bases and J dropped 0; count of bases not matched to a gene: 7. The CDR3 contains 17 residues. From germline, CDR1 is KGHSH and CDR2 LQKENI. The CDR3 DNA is TGTGCCAGCTCACCATTAGGGGGCGTCGTCTCTGGAAACACCATATATTTT. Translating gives CASSPLGGVVSGNTIYF.

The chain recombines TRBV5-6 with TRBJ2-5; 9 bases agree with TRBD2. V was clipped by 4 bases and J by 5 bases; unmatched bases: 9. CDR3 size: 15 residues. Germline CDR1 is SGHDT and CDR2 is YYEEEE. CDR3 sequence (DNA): TGTGCCAGCAGCCACTCGGGACTAGCAGGCGAGACCCAGTACTTC. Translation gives CASSHSGLAGETQYF.

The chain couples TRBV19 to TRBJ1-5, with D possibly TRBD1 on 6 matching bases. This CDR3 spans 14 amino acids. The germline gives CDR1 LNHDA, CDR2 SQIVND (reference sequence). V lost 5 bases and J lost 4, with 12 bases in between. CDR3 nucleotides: TGTGCCAGTAGTGGGACACCCCGGAATCAGCCCCAGCATTTT. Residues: CASSGTPRNQPQHF.

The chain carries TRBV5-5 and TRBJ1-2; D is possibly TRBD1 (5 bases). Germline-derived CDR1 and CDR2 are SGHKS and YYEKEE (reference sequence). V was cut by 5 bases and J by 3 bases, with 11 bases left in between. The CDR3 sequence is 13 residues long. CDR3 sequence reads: CASSPGTYYGYTF. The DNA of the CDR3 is TGTGCCAGCAGTCCCGGGACTTACTATGGCTACACCTTC.

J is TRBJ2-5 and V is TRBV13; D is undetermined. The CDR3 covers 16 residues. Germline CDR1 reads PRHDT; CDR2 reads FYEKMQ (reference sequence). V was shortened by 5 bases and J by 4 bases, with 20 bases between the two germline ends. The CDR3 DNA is TGTGCCAGCAGCCCCCCCAGAAATCTAGTAAGAGAGACCCAGTACTTC. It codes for CASSPPRNLVRETQYF.

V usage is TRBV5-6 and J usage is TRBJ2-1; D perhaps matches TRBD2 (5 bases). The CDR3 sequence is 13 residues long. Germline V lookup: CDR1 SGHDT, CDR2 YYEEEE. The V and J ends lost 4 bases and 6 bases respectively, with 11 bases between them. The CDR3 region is CASSRREGNEQFF. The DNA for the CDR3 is TGTGCCAGCAGCAGGAGAGAGGGCAATGAGCAGTTCTTC.

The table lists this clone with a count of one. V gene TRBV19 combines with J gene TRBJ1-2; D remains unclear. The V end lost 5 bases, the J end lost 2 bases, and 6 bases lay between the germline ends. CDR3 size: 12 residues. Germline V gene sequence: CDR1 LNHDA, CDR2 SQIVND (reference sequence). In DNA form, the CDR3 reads TGTGCCAGTAGTTCAGGAAACTATGGCTACACCTTC. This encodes CASSSGNYGYTF.

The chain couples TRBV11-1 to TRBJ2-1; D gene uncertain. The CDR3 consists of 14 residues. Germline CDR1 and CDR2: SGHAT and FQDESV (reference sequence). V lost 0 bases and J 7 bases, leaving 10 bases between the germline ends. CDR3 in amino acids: CASSLAGDMNEQFF. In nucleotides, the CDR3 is TGTGCCAGCAGCTTAGCGGGCGATATGAATGAGCAGTTCTTC.

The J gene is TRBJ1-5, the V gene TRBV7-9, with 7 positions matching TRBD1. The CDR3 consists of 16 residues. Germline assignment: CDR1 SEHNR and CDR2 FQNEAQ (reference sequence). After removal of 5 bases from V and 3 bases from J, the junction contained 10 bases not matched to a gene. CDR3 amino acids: CASSGGQEVYNQPQHF. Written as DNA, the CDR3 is TGTGCCAGCAGCGGCGGACAGGAAGTTTACAATCAGCCCCAGCATTTT.

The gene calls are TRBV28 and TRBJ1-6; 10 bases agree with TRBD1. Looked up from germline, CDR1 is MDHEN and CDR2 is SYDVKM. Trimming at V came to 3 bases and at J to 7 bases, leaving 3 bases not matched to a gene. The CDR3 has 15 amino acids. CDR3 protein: CASSFGTGVNSPLHF. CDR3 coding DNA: TGTGCCAGCAGTTTTGGGACAGGGGTGAATTCACCCCTCCACTTT.

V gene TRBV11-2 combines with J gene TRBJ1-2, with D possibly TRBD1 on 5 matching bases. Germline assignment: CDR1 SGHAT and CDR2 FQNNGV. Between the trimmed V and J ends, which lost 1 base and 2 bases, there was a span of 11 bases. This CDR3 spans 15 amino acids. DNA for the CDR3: TGTGCCAGCAGCTTAGTGTTTCAGGGAAACTATGGCTACACCTTC. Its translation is CASSLVFQGNYGYTF.

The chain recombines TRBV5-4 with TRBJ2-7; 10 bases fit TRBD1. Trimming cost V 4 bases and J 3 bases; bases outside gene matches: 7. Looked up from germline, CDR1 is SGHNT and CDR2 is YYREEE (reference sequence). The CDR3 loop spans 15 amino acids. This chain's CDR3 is CASSTGQGGYYEQYF. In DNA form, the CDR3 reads TGTGCCAGCAGCACAGGACAGGGGGGGTACTACGAGCAGTACTTC.

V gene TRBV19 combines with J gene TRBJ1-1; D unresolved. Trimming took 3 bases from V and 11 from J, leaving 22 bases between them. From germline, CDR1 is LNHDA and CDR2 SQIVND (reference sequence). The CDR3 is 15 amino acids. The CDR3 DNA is TGTGCCAGTAGTATGCACCCCCCGGACGAACTAGGGGCTTTCTTT. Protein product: CASSMHPPDELGAFF.

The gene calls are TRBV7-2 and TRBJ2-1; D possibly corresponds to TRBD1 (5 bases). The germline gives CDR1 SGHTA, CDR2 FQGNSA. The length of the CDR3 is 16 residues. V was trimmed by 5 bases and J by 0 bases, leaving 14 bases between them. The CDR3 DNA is TGTGCCAGCAGCAGACAGATTTTGAGCTCCTACAATGAGCAGTTCTTC. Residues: CASSRQILSSYNEQFF.

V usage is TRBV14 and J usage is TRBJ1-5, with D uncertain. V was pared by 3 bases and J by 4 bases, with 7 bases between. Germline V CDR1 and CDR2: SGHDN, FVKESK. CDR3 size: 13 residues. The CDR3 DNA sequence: TGTGCCAGCAGCCAGGGGAGGAATCAGCCCCAGCATTTT. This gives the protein CASSQGRNQPQHF.

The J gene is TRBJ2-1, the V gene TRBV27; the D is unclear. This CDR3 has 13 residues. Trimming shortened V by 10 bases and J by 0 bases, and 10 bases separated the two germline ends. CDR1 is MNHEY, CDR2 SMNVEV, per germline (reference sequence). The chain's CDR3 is CAIAPSSYNEQFF. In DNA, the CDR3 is TGTGCCATCGCCCCCAGCTCCTACAATGAGCAGTTCTTC.

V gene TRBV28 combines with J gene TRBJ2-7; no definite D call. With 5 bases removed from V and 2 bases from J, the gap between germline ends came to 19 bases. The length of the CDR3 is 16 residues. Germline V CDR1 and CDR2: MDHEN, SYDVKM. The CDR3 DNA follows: TGTGCCAGCAGTACCCCCGGGTCCCAAAAGCCCTACGAGCAGTACTTC. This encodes CASSTPGSQKPYEQYF.

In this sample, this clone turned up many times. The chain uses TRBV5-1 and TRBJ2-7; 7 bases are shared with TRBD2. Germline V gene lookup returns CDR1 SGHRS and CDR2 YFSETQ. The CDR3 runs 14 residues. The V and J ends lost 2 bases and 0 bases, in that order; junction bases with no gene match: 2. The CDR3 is CASSFSGGSYEQYF. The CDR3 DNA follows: TGCGCCAGCAGCTTTTCGGGGGGCTCCTACGAGCAGTACTTC.

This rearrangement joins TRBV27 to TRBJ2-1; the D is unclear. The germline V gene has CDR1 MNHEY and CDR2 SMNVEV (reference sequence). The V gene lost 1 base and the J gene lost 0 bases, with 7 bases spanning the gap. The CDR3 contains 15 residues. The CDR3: CASSLFVSSYNEQFF. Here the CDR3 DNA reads TGTGCCAGCAGTTTATTTGTGAGCTCCTACAATGAGCAGTTCTTC.

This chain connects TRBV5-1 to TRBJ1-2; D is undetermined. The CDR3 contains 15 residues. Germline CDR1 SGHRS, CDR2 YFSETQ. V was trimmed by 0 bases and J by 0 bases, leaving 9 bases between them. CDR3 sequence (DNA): TGCGCCAGCAGCTTGGTTGAGGTAGCTAACTATGGCTACACCTTC. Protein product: CASSLVEVANYGYTF.

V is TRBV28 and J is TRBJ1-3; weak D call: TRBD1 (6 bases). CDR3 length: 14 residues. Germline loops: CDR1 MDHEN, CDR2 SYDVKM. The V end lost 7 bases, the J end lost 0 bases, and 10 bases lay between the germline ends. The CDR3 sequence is CASKQGLSGNTIYF. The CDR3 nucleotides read TGTGCCAGCAAACAGGGCCTCTCTGGAAACACCATATATTTT.

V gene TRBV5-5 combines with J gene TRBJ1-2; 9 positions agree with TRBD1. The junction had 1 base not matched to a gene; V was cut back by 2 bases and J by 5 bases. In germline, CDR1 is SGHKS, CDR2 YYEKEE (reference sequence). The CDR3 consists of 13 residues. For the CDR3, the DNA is TGTGCCAGCAGCTTACAGGGGGCTTATGGCTACACCTTC. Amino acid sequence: CASSLQGAYGYTF.

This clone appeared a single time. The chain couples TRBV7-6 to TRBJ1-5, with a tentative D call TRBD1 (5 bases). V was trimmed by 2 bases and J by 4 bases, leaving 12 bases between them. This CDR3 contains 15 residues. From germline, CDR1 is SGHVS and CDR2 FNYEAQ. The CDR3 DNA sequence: TGTGCCAGCAGCTTACAGGGAGGAATTAATCAGCCCCAGCATTTT. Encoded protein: CASSLQGGINQPQHF. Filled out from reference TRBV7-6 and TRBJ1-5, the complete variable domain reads GAGVSQSPRYKVTKRGQDVALRCDPISGHVSLYWYRQALGQGPEFLTYFNYEAQQDKSGLPNDRFSAERPEGSISTLTIQRTEQRDSAMYRCASSLQGGINQPQHFGDGTRLSIL.